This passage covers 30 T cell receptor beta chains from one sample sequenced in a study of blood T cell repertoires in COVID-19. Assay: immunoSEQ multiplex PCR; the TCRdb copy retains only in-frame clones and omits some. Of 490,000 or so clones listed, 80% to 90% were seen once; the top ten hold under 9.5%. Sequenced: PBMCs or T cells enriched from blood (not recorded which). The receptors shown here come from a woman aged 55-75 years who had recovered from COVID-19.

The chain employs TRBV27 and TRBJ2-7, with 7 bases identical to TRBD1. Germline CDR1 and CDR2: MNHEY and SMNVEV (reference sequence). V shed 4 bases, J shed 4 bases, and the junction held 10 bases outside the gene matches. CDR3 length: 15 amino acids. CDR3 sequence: CASSSLGPGQYEQYV. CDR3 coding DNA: TGTGCCAGCAGTTCCCTGGGGCCGGGACAGTACGAGCAGTACGTC.

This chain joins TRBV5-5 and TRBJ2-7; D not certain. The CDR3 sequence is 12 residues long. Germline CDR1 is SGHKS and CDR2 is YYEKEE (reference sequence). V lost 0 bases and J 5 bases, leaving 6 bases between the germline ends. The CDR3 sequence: CASSLGHHEQYV. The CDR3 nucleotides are TGTGCCAGCAGCTTGGGACACCACGAGCAGTACGTC.

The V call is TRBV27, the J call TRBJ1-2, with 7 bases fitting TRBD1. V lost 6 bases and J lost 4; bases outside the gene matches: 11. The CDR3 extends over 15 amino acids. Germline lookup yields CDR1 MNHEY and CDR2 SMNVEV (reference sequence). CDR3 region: CASSTRQGTPYGYTF. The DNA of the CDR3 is TGTGCCAGCAGCACGCGACAGGGAACCCCCTATGGCTACACCTTC.

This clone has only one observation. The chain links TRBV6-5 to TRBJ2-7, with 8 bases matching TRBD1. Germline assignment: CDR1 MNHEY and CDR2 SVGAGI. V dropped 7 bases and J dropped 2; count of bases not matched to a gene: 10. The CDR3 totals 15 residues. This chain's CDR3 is CASTGQGQTTYEQYV. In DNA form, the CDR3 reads TGTGCCAGCACCGGACAGGGACAGACAACCTACGAGCAGTACGTC.

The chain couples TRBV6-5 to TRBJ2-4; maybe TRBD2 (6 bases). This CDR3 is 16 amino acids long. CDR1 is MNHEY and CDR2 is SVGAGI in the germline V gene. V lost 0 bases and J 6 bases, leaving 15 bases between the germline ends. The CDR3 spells CASSYSSGTGPNIQYF. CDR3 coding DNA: TGTGCCAGCAGTTACTCTTCCGGGACTGGACCAAACATTCAGTACTTC.

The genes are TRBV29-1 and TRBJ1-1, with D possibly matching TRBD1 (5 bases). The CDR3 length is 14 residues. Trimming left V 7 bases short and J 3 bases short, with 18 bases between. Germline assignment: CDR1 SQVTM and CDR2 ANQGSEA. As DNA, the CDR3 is TGCAGCGCCGGTGGGTGGCGGGACTACACTGAAGCTTTCTTT. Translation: CSAGGWRDYTEAFF.

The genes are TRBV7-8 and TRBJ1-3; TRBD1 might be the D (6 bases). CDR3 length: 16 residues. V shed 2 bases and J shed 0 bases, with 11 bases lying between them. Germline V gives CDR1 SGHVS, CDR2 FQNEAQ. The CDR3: CASSLSTGFSGNTIYF. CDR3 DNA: TGTGCCAGCAGCTTATCGACAGGATTCTCTGGAAACACCATATATTTT.

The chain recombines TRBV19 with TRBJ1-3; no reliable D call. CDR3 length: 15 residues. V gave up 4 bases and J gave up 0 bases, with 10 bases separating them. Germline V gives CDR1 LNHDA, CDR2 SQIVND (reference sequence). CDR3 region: CASSTTPPSGNTIYF. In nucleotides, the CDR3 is TGTGCCAGTAGTACGACACCACCCTCTGGAAACACCATATATTTT.

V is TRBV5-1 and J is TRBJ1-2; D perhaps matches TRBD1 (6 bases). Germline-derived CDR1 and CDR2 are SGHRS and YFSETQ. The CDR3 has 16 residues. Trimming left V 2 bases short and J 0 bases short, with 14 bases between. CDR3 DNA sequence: TGCGCCAGCAGCTTTCAGACAGGAAACTCTAACTATGGCTACACCTTC. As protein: CASSFQTGNSNYGYTF. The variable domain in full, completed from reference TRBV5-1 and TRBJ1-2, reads KAGVTQTPRYLIKTRGQQVTLSCSPISGHRSVSWYQQTPGQGLQFLFEYFSETQRNKGNFPGRFSGRQFSNSRSEMNVSTLELGDSALYLCASSFQTGNSNYGYTFGSGTRLTVV.

The CDR3 DNA reads as TGTGCCAGCAGTGAAGCCGGGGGGCGGATGGGCGAAAAACTGTTTTTT. This translates into CASSEAGGRMGEKLFF. The rearrangement uses TRBV6-1 and TRBJ1-4; D perhaps matches TRBD1 (6 bases). CDR3 size: 16 residues. Per the germline V gene, CDR1 is MNHNS and CDR2 is SASEGT. Trimming removed 0 bases at V and 8 bases at J, with 16 bases between.

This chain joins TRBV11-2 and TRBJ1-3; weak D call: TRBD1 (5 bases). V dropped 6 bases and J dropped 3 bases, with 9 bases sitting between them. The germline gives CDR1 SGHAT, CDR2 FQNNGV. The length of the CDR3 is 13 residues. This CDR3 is CASSSGIGNTIYF. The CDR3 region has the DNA TGTGCCAGCAGTTCAGGGATTGGAAACACCATATATTTT.

The chain's CDR3 is CASSRGGSDTQYF. DNA of the CDR3: TGTGCCAGCTCACGGGGGGGCTCCGATACGCAGTATTTT. V usage is TRBV18 and J usage is TRBJ2-3, with D possibly matching TRBD2 (7 bases). V lost 4 bases and J 6 bases, leaving 11 bases between the germline ends. Germline V CDR1 and CDR2: KGHSH, LQKENI. The length of the CDR3 is 13 residues.

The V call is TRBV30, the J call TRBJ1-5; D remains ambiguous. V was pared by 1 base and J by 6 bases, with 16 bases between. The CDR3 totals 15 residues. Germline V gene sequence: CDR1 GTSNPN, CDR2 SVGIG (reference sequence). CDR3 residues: CAWSDGSRGTQPQHF. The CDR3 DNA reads TGTGCCTGGAGTGATGGGTCGCGGGGTACTCAGCCCCAGCATTTT.

CDR3 nucleotide sequence: TGTGCCAGCAGCTTGGTGGGGGGGTCTCGGCGGGCTGAAGCTTTCTTT. The encoded protein is CASSLVGGSRRAEAFF. The chain couples TRBV5-4 to TRBJ1-1; a possible D gene is TRBD1 (5 bases). This CDR3 contains 16 residues. Trimming stripped 0 bases from V and 6 bases from J, with 18 bases between. Germline V gene data show CDR1 as SGHNT and CDR2 as YYREEE (reference sequence).

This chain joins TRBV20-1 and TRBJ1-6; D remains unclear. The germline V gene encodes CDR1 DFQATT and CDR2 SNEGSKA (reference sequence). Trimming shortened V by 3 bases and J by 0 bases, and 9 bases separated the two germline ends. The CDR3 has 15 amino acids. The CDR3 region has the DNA TGCAGTGCTAGTCCAGCGAACTCCTATAATTCACCCCTCCACTTT. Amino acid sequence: CSASPANSYNSPLHF.

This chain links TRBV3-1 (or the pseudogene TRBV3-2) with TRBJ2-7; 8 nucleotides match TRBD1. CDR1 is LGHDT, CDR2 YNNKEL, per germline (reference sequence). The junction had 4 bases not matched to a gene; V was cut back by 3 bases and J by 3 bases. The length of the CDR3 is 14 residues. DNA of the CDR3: TGTGCCAGCAGCCAGAGCACAGGGGGCTACGAGCAGTACTTC. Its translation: CASSQSTGGYEQYF.

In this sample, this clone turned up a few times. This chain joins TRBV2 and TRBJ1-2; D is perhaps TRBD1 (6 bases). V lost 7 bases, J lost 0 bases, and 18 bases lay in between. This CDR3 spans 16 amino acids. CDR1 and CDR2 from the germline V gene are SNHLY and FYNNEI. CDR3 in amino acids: CASTLTGGGPNYGYTF. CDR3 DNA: TGTGCCAGCACCCTGACAGGTGGGGGTCCTAACTATGGCTACACCTTC. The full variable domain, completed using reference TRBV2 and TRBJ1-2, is EPEVTQTPSHQVTQMGQEVILRCVPISNHLYFYWYRQILGQKVEFLVSFYNNEISEKSEIFDDQFSVERPDGSNFTLKIRSTKLEDSAMYFCASTLTGGGPNYGYTFGSGTRLTVV.

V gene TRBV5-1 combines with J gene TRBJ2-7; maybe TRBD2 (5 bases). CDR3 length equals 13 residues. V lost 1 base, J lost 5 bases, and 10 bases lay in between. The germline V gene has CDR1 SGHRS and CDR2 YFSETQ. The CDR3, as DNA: TGCGCCAGCAGCTTGAGTTTCGGGGACGAGCAGTACTTC. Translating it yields CASSLSFGDEQYF.

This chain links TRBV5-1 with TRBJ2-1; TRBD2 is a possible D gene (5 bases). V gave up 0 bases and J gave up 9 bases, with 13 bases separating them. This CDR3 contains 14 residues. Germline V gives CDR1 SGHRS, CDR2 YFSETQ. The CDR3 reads CASSLGLEGGEQFF. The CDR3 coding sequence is TGCGCCAGCAGCTTGGGCTTAGAGGGCGGTGAGCAGTTCTTC.

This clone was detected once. CDR3 in DNA: TGTGCCAGCCGGACAGGAACAGATACGCAGTATTTT. Residues: CASRTGTDTQYF. The rearrangement links TRBV27 to TRBJ2-3; 7 positions match TRBD1. This CDR3 contains 12 residues. Germline V gives CDR1 MNHEY, CDR2 SMNVEV (reference sequence). V lost 8 bases to trimming and J lost 3 bases; unmatched junction nucleotides: 2.

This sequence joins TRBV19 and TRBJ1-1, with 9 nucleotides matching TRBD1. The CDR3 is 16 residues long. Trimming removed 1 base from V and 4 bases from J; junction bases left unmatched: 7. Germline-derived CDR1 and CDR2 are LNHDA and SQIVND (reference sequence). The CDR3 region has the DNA TGTGCCAGTAGTATAGGTGGACAGGGGAGAATCACTGAAGCTTTCTTT. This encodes CASSIGGQGRITEAFF. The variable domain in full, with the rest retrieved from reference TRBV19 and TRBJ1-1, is DGGITQSPKYLFRKEGQNVTLSCEQNLNHDAMYWYRQDPGQGLRLIYYSQIVNDFQKGDIAEGYSVSREKKESFPLTVTSAQKNPTAFYLCASSIGGQGRITEAFFGQGTRLTVV.

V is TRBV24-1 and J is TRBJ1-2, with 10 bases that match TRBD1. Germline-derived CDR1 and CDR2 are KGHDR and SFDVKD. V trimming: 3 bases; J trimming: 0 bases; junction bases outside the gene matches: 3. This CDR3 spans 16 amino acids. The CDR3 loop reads CATSDPGQGANYGYTF. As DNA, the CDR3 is TGTGCCACCAGTGATCCCGGACAGGGGGCTAACTATGGCTACACCTTC.

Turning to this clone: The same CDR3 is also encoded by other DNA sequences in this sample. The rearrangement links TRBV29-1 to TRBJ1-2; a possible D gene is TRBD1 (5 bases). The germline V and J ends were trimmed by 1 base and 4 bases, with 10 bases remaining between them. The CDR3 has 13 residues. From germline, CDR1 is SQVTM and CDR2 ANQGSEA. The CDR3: CSVEGGGSYGYTF. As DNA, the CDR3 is TGCAGCGTTGAAGGCGGGGGAAGCTATGGCTACACCTTC.

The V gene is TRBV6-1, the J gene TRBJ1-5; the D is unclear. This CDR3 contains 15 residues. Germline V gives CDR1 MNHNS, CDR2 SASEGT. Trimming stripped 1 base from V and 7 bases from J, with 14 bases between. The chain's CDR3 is CASSEVGRLWQPQHF. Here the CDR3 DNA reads TGTGCCAGCAGTGAAGTTGGCAGGCTGTGGCAGCCCCAGCATTTT.

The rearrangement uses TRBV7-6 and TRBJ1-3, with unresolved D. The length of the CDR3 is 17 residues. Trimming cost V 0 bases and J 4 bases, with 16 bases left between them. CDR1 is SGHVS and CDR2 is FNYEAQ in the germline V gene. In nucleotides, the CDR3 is TGTGCCAGCAGCTTAGCCTTCGATCTAAGCCCCGGAAACACCATATATTTT. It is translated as CASSLAFDLSPGNTIYF.

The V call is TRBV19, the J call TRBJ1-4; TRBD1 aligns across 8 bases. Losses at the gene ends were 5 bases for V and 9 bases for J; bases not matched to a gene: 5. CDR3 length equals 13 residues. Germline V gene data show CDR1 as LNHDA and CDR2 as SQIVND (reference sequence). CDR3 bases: TGTGCCAGTAGTCAAACAGGGGGAAAAAAACTGTTTTTT. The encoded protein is CASSQTGGKKLFF.

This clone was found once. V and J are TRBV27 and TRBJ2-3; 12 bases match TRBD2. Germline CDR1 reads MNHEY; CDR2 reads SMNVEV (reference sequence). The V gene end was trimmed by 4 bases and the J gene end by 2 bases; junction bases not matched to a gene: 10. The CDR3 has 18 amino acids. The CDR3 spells CASSSRTSGVQPTDTQYF. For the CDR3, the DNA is TGTGCCAGCAGTTCCCGGACTAGCGGGGTTCAACCCACAGATACGCAGTATTTT.

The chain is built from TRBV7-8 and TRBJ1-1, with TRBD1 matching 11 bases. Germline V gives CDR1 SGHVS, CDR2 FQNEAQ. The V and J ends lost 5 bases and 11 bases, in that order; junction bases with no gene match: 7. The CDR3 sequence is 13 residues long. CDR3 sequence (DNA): TGTGCCAGCAGCCCCGGACAGGGGGCGCGTGCTTTCTTT. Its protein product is CASSPGQGARAFF.

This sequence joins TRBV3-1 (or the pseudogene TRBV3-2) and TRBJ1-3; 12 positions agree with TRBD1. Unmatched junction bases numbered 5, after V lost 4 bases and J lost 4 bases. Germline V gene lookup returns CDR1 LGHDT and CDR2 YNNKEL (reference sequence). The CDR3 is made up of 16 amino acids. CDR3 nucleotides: TGTGCCAGCAGCCCGGGACAGGGGGCGCTGGGAAACACCATATATTTT. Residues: CASSPGQGALGNTIYF.

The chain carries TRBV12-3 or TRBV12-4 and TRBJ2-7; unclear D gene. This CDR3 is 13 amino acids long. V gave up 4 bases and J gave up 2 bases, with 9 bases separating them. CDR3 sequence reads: CASSSGRAYEQYF. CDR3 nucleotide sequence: TGTGCCAGCAGTTCGGGTCGTGCCTACGAGCAGTACTTC.